These T cell receptor beta chains were read from a single sample in a study of blood T cell repertoires in COVID-19. Assay: immunoSEQ multiplex PCR; the TCRdb copy retains only in-frame clones and omits some. The sample lists around 58,000 clones, roughly nine tenths occurring once. Sample: peripheral blood. Receptors originate from a woman in her sixties or seventies with active or convalescent COVID-19. The CDR3 runs from the conserved cysteine through the conserved F or W. Fields, in order: J gene, clone size, V gene, D gene, CDR3 protein, CDR3 DNA. A D gene is named only where the DNA matches it firmly. Rows give clone size only sometimes, using once, few, many, or a class for an expanded clone.

TRBJ1-2,-,TRBV28,-,CASSPSNYGYTF,TGTGCCAGCAGCCCATCCAACTATGGCTACACCTTC
TRBJ2-2,-,TRBV19,-,CASSRGASTGELFF,TGTGCCAGTAGCAGGGGTGCCAGCACCGGGGAGCTGTTTTTT
TRBJ1-5,once,TRBV5-6,TRBD1,CASSFQGAYQPQHF,TGTGCCAGCAGCTTCCAGGGGGCGTATCAGCCCCAGCATTTT
TRBJ2-5,-,TRBV6-6,-,CASSYSLDQETQYF,TGTGCCAGCAGTTACTCGCTAGACCAAGAGACCCAGTACTTC
TRBJ1-4,-,TRBV28,-,CASSTRGDEKLFF,TGTGCCAGCAGTACCCGCGGCGATGAAAAACTGTTTTTT
TRBJ1-2,-,TRBV7-8,-,CASSTDSLYGYTF,TGTGCCAGCAGCACGGACAGTCTCTATGGCTACACCTTC
TRBJ1-2,-,TRBV24-1,TRBD1,CATQQGQGMSYTF,TGTGCCACTCAACAGGGACAGGGTATGAGCTACACCTTC
TRBJ2-7,-,TRBV6-6,-,CASSPGTLGSYEQYF,TGTGCCAGCAGTCCCGGGACACTCGGCTCCTACGAGCAGTACTTC
TRBJ1-5,-,TRBV9,-,CASRRENQPQHF,TGTGCCAGCAGGAGGGAGAATCAGCCCCAGCATTTT
TRBJ2-6,-,TRBV29-1,-,CSVLSGANVLTF,TGCAGCGTTCTATCTGGGGCCAACGTCCTGACTTTC
TRBJ1-5,few,TRBV7-3,-,CASSLIPNQPQHF,TGTGCCAGCAGCTTAATCCCTAATCAGCCCCAGCATTTT
TRBJ2-5,-,TRBV3-1/TRBV3-2,-,CASSQGTKTQYF,TGTGCCAGCAGCCAGGGGACAAAGACCCAGTACTTC
TRBJ2-7,-,TRBV30,-,CAWSRDMDYEQYF,TGTGCCTGGAGTCGCGACATGGACTACGAGCAGTACTTC
TRBJ2-3,-,TRBV5-1,TRBD2,CASSLVGTSGTDTQYF,TGCGCCAGCAGCTTGGTTGGGACTAGCGGCACAGATACGCAGTATTTT
TRBJ1-1,few,TRBV19,TRBD1,CASSIRTGVTEAFF,TGTGCCAGTAGTATACGGACAGGGGTGACTGAAGCTTTCTTT
TRBJ2-7,-,TRBV14,TRBD1,CASSQGGQGPYEQYF,TGTGCCAGCAGCCAAGGGGGACAGGGGCCCTACGAGCAGTACTTC
TRBJ1-5,-,TRBV28,-,CASSWRERVQPQHF,TGTGCCAGCAGTTGGAGGGAAAGGGTGCAGCCCCAGCATTTT
TRBJ2-7,-,TRBV5-8,TRBD1,CATDYLGQVYEQYF,TGTGCCACCGACTACCTTGGACAGGTCTACGAGCAGTACTTC
TRBJ1-1,-,TRBV5-1,TRBD1,CASSHTGGMNTEAFF,TGCGCCAGCAGCCACACAGGGGGAATGAACACTGAAGCTTTCTTT
TRBJ2-1,once,TRBV30,TRBD1,CAWSVAGQGYQNEQFF,TGTGCCTGGAGTGTTGCGGGACAGGGGTACCAAAATGAGCAGTTCTTC
TRBJ1-5,-,TRBV7-8,-,CASSINVAGSWPQHF,TGTGCCAGCAGCATAAATGTGGCGGGGTCGTGGCCCCAGCATTTT
TRBJ1-2,-,TRBV2,TRBD1,CASSSQGADYGYTF,TGTGCCAGCAGCTCACAGGGGGCGGACTATGGCTACACCTTC
TRBJ1-6,-,TRBV28,TRBD1,CASRPRQGKRDNSPLHF,TGTGCCAGCAGGCCCAGACAGGGGAAGAGGGATAATTCACCCCTCCACTTT
TRBJ2-7,-,TRBV5-6,TRBD1,CASSATGGPYEQYF,TGTGCCAGCAGCGCGACAGGGGGTCCCTACGAGCAGTACTTC
TRBJ2-7,-,TRBV7-9,TRBD1,CASSWDRAASTQYF,TGTGCCAGCAGCTGGGACAGGGCAGCGTCGACGCAGTACTTC
TRBJ1-1,-,TRBV28,-,CASSSPGGYTEAFF,TGTGCCAGCAGCTCCCCCGGGGGGTACACTGAAGCTTTCTTT
TRBJ1-1,-,TRBV2,TRBD1,CASRETGVNTEAFF,TGTGCCAGCAGGGAGACAGGGGTGAACACTGAAGCTTTCTTT
TRBJ2-4,-,TRBV28,-,CASGAGKNIQYF,TGTGCCAGCGGGGCAGGGAAGAACATTCAGTACTTC
TRBJ2-3,-,TRBV9,TRBD2,CASSVAREGTDTQYF,TGTGCCAGCAGCGTAGCGCGGGAGGGCACAGATACGCAGTATTTT
TRBJ1-1,-,TRBV20-1,-,CSATVNTEAFF,TGCAGTGCTACTGTGAACACTGAAGCTTTCTTT
TRBJ1-5,-,TRBV20-1,-,CSASSGDTVYSNQPQHF,TGCAGTGCTAGTAGCGGTGACACCGTCTATAGCAATCAGCCCCAGCATTTT
TRBJ1-2,-,TRBV9,-,CASSQEEAHYGYTF,TGTGCCAGCAGCCAGGAGGAGGCGCACTATGGCTACACCTTC
TRBJ1-1,-,TRBV28,TRBD1,CASSAGGSPEAFF,TGTGCCAGCAGCGCAGGGGGATCCCCTGAAGCTTTCTTT
TRBJ2-1,once,TRBV28,TRBD2,CASSLKLAGPAFGAEQFF,TGTGCCAGCAGTCTAAAGTTAGCGGGACCCGCATTTGGTGCTGAGCAGTTCTTC
TRBJ2-3,-,TRBV6-5,TRBD2,CASKQGLARNTQYF,TGTGCCAGCAAGCAAGGACTAGCCCGAAATACGCAGTATTTT
TRBJ1-5,-,TRBV6-5,-,CASRSDRIDQPQHF,TGTGCCAGCAGGTCAGACAGGATCGATCAGCCCCAGCATTTT
TRBJ1-2,-,TRBV6-5,TRBD1,CASRSPGQGNEGYTF,TGTGCCAGCAGATCCCCGGGACAGGGAAATGAAGGCTACACCTTC
TRBJ2-1,-,TRBV12-5,TRBD2,CASDAGPGGEQFF,TGTGCTAGTGACGCGGGCCCGGGGGGTGAGCAGTTCTTC
TRBJ1-2,-,TRBV4-1,-,CASSQGWWESNYGYTF,TGCGCCAGCAGCCAAGGGTGGTGGGAGTCTAACTATGGCTACACCTTC
TRBJ2-1,once,TRBV19,-,CARVYSSYNEQFF,TGTGCCAGGGTTTATAGCTCCTACAATGAGCAGTTCTTC
TRBJ1-2,-,TRBV7-3,-,CASSPGGWDYGYTF,TGTGCCAGCAGCCCAGGAGGATGGGACTATGGCTACACCTTC